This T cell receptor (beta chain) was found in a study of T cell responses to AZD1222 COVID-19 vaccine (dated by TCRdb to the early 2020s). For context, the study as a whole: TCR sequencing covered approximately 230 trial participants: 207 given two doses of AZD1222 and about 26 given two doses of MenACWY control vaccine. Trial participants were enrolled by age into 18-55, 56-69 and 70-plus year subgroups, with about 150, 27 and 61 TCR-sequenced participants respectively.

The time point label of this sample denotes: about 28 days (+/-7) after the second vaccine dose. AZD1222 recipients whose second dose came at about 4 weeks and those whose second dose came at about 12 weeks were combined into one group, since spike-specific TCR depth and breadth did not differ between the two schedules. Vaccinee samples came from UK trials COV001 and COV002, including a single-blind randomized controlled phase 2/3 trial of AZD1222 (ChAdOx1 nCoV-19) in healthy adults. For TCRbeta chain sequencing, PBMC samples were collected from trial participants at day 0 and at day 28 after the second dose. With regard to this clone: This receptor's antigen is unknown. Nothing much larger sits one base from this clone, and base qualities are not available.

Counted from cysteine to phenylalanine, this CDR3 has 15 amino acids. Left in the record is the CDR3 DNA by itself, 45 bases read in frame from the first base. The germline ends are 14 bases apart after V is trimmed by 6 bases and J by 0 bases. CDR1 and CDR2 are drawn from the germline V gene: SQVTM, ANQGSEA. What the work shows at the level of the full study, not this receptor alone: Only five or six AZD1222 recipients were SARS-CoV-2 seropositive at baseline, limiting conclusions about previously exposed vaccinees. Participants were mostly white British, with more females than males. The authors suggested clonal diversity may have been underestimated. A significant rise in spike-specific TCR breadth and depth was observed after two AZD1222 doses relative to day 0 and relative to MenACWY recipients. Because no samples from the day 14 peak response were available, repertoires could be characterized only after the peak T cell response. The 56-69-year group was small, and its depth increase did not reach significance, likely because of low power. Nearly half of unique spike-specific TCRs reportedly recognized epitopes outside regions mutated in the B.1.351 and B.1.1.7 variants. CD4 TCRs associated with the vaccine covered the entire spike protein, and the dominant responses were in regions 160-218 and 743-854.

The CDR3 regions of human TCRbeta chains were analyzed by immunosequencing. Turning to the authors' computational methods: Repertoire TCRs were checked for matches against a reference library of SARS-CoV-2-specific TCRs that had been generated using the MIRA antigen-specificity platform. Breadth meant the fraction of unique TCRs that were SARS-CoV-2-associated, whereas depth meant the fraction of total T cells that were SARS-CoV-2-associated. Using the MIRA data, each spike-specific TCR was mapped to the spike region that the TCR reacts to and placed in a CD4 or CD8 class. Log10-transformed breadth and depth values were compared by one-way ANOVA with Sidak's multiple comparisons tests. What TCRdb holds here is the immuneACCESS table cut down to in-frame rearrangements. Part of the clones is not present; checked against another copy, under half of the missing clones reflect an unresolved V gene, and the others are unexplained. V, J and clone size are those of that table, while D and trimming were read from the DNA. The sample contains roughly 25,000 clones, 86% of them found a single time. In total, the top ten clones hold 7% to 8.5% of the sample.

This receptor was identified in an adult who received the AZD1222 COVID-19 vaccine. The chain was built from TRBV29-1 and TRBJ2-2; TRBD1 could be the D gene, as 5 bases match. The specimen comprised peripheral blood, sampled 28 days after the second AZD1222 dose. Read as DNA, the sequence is TGCAGCGTCGATTCAGGGCCCACGAACACCGGGGAGCTGTTTTTT. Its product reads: CSVDSGPTNTGELFF.